Below are 5 T cell receptor beta chains sequenced from a single sample in a study of T-cell memory formation after mild COVID-19. One entry per CDR3 protein, called by TCRdb with MiXCR from the 5' RACE reads. The sample includes approximately 210,000 distinct CDR3 sequences, 18% of them seen just once. The sample comprised PBMCs or a T cell subset sorted from them (not recorded which). These receptor sequences come from an adult woman who had mild COVID-19 (a few samples of this study predate the infection). Cell type and time point are not known.

This clonotype was observed a few times. This chain connects TRBV18 to TRBJ2-3; D is unresolved. The CDR3 spans 14 residues. Germline-derived CDR1 and CDR2 are KGHSH and LQKENI. Trimming took 2 bases from V and 3 from J, leaving 9 bases between them. CDR3: CASSPNGPTDTQYF. DNA for the CDR3: TGTGCCAGCTCACCAAATGGTCCTACAGATACGCAGTATTTT.

This clonotype came up a few times. V is TRBV29-1 and J is TRBJ2-3; 8 bases line up with TRBD2. In germline, CDR1 is SQVTM, CDR2 ANQGSEA. The CDR3 extends over 11 amino acids. Germline trimming cut 5 bases from V and 5 bases from J; bases unmatched to any gene: 0. CDR3: CSVRGGDTQYF. CDR3 sequence (DNA): TGCAGCGTTCGGGGGGGAGATACGCAGTATTTT.

V is TRBV7-6 and J is TRBJ2-7, with 8 nucleotides matching TRBD1. CDR1 SGHVS and CDR2 FNYEAQ come from the germline V gene. This CDR3 comprises 14 residues. Trimming removed 1 base from V and 3 bases from J; junction bases left unmatched: 2. The CDR3 nucleotides read TGTGCCAGCAGCTTAGACAGGGGGGACTACGAGCAGTACTTC. Translating gives CASSLDRGDYEQYF.

V usage is TRBV9 and J usage is TRBJ1-6; possible D gene TRBD1, 6 bases. Per germline, CDR1 SGDLS and CDR2 YYNGEE. The V and J ends lost 4 bases and 10 bases respectively, with 15 bases between them. CDR3 length equals 14 residues. In DNA form, the CDR3 reads TGTGCCAGCAGCCCCCACAGGGTGAGGTCACCCCTCCACTTT. Translated, it gives CASSPHRVRSPLHF.

This chain connects TRBV7-2 to TRBJ1-1; TRBD1 matches at 8 bases. The CDR3 extends over 17 amino acids. Germline assignment: CDR1 SGHTA and CDR2 FQGNSA. The ends lost 1 base at V and 0 bases at J; junction bases unmatched: 7. The chain's CDR3 is CASSLVGGTGLNTEAFF. CDR3 coding DNA: TGTGCCAGCAGCTTAGTAGGTGGGACAGGCTTGAACACTGAAGCTTTCTTT.